Listed below are T cell receptor beta chains from one sample, sequenced in a study of CD8+CD57+ T cells in acquired aplastic anemia. Each CDR3 protein gets one entry after TCRdb re-called the reads with MiXCR. Of under 200,000 distinct CDR3 sequences detected, around 45% appear once; the ten largest clones hold 1.1%. Source material: sorted CD4+, CD8+, or CD8+CD57+ T cells (not recorded which) from PBMCs. Receptors were obtained from a human donor in good health. CDR3s include the opening cysteine and the closing phenylalanine or tryptophan. Each record gives: clone size, V gene, D gene, J gene, CDR3 protein, CDR3 DNA. The D gene is left open where the match is weak. Clone size, where shown, is once, few, many, or a class for clones that have expanded.

size: many; V: TRBV7-8; D: TRBD2; J: TRBJ2-3; CDR3: CASSLGLADTDTQYF; DNA: TGTGCCAGCAGCTTGGGACTAGCGGATACAGATACGCAGTATTTT
size: -; V: TRBV7-9; D: -; J: TRBJ2-2; CDR3: CASSSPGGAGELFF; DNA: TGTGCCAGCAGCTCCCCAGGGGGGGCCGGGGAGCTGTTTTTT
size: many; V: TRBV20-1; D: -; J: TRBJ2-3; CDR3: CSASYGNTDTQYF; DNA: TGCAGTGCTAGTTACGGGAACACAGATACGCAGTATTTT
size: -; V: TRBV18; D: -; J: TRBJ1-1; CDR3: CASSPGTRGTEAFF; DNA: TGTGCCAGCTCACCCGGGACCCGGGGGACTGAAGCTTTCTTT
size: many; V: TRBV3-1; D: -; J: TRBJ2-7; CDR3: CASSQRGSYEQYF; DNA: TGTGCCAGCAGCCAAAGGGGCTCCTACGAGCAGTACTTC
size: -; V: TRBV29-1; D: TRBD1; J: TRBJ1-3; CDR3: CSVSEGARSGNTIYF; DNA: TGCAGCGTTTCGGAGGGGGCCCGCTCTGGAAACACCATATATTTT
size: many; V: TRBV11-3; D: -; J: TRBJ1-6; CDR3: CASSGGGNSPLHF; DNA: TGTGCCAGCAGCGGTGGGGGTAATTCACCCCTCCACTTT
size: -; V: TRBV7-3; D: -; J: TRBJ2-7; CDR3: CASSMDGSYEQYF; DNA: TGTGCCAGCAGCATGGACGGGTCCTACGAGCAGTACTTC
size: few; V: TRBV7-2; D: -; J: TRBJ1-6; CDR3: CASSWTERSPLHF; DNA: TGTGCCAGCAGCTGGACAGAGAGATCACCCCTCCACTTT
size: many; V: TRBV29-1; D: -; J: TRBJ2-5; CDR3: CSVVLSRETQYF; DNA: TGCAGCGTAGTCCTGAGCCGGGAGACCCAGTACTTC
size: -; V: TRBV10-3; D: -; J: TRBJ1-5; CDR3: CAISEETVYSNQPQHF; DNA: TGTGCCATCAGCGAAGAAACAGTCTATAGCAATCAGCCCCAGCATTTT
size: few; V: TRBV28; D: -; J: TRBJ2-3; CDR3: CASSDPLDTQYF; DNA: TGTGCCAGCAGTGACCCGTTAGATACGCAGTATTTT
size: many; V: TRBV7-2; D: -; J: TRBJ2-3; CDR3: CASSPHTDTQYF; DNA: TGTGCCAGCAGCCCCCACACAGATACGCAGTATTTT
size: many; V: TRBV9; D: -; J: TRBJ2-6; CDR3: CASSAFASGANVLTF; DNA: TGTGCCAGCAGCGCCTTCGCATCTGGGGCCAACGTCCTGACTTTC
size: -; V: TRBV19; D: TRBD1; J: TRBJ1-2; CDR3: CASTNRGGYTF; DNA: TGTGCCAGTACGAACAGGGGAGGCTACACCTTC
size: -; V: TRBV25-1; D: -; J: TRBJ1-1; CDR3: CASSEGHSMNTEAFF; DNA: TGTGCCAGCAGTGAGGGACACAGCATGAACACTGAAGCTTTCTTT
size: few; V: TRBV7-9; D: -; J: TRBJ2-7; CDR3: CASSSTDGNYEQYF; DNA: TGTGCCAGCAGCTCGACGGACGGAAACTACGAGCAGTACTTC
size: few; V: TRBV4-1; D: TRBD2; J: TRBJ2-2; CDR3: CASSQEGERLLAGGSGELFF; DNA: TGCGCCAGCAGCCAAGAGGGGGAGCGTTTGCTAGCGGGAGGGTCCGGGGAGCTGTTTTTT
size: -; V: TRBV12-5; D: TRBD1; J: TRBJ1-4; CDR3: CASGTGTRLDEKLFF; DNA: TGTGCTAGTGGGACAGGGACGAGACTCGATGAAAAACTGTTTTTT
size: few; V: TRBV5-4; D: -; J: TRBJ2-7; CDR3: CASSLDGGGFYEQYF; DNA: TGTGCCAGCAGCTTGGACGGGGGAGGTTTTTACGAGCAGTACTTC
size: -; V: TRBV9; D: -; J: TRBJ2-7; CDR3: CASSAPGTPYVMYF; DNA: TGTGCCAGCAGCGCCCCCGGTACACCTTACGTGATGTACTTC